This TCR beta chain was recovered during a study of cytomegalovirus exposure and HLA in healthy donors. Study-level information: Approximately 80 million unique TCRs from HLA-typed donors were held in an early data release.

The PCR contained 60 Vbeta and 13 Jbeta primers. Data came from immunoSEQ multiplex PCR; TCRdb stores just in-frame clones and leaves some out. This listing includes under 250,000 clones. In the case of this clone: The antigen is undetermined.

Germline loops: CDR1 LNHDA, CDR2 SQIVND (reference sequence). V gave up 5 bases and J gave up 1 base; unmatched junction bases: 9. This CDR3 spans 16 amino acids. Study results and caveats: Among immune exposure information, only CMV serostatus was available. Specific recognition of CMV antigens was confirmed in vitro for a few chains (all CMV-associated). Previous analysis showed most TCR beta V segments were productive about 90% or about 30% of the time.

The chain combines TRBV19 with TRBJ2-5; 8 bases match TRBD2. Sequenced input: PBMCs. This receptor was taken from a girl aged 2 to 9 in good health and CMV-seropositive. The CDR3, as DNA: TGTGCCAGTAGTGCCGAATCCGGGGGGGTCCAAGAGACCCAGTACTTC. The encoded protein is CASSAESGGVQETQYF.